The following is a TCR beta chain sequence with its context. Its target is unknown. The sample is drawn from a study of radiation and T cells in renal cell carcinoma. Overall study: Nephrectomy followed 15 Gy stereotactic body radiation by 4 weeks.

The CDR3 length is 15 residues. CDR1 is LGHNA, CDR2 YNFKEQ, per germline. Trimming took 4 bases from V and 4 from J, leaving 14 bases between them. Sequencing was performed with immunoSEQ multiplex PCR; in TCRdb, only in-frame clones are kept and a portion is missing. The repertoire holds some 120,000 clones, with approximately 90% as singletons. The time point is: blood 2 weeks post-SBRT. Treatment of the sample: 15 Gy SBRT to primary tumor, nephrectomy 4 weeks later. The patient's renal cell carcinoma had clear cell pathology. General observations from the study: Pretreatment tumor biopsies were lacking, so baseline clonotypes are unknown. In blood, top tumor clones expanded by 2 weeks, shrinking by 4.

This sequence originates from a woman in her 70s with renal cell carcinoma. The chain couples TRBV4-2 to TRBJ2-1, with D possibly matching TRBD2 (6 bases). The sample here was blood, taken from a patient whose treatment included radiotherapy and nephrectomy. CDR3 in DNA: TGTGCCAGCAGCCTAAATCGGGACTTATACAATGAGCAGTTCTTC. Protein sequence: CASSLNRDLYNEQFF.